This T cell receptor (beta chain) stems from a study of radiation and T cells in renal cell carcinoma. General study findings and limits: From baseline, blood top tumor clonotypes peaked at 2 weeks post-radiation. No pretreatment tumor biopsies were available for baseline clonotypes.

On this clone itself: Its antigen is not known.

Indicated time point: baseline pretreatment blood. As for treatment: 15 Gy SBRT to primary tumor, nephrectomy 4 weeks later. This CDR3 has 11 amino acids. V lost 5 bases and J 9 bases, leaving 9 bases between the germline ends. Germline V gene data show CDR1 as MDHEN and CDR2 as SYDVKM. Clones were read by immunoSEQ multiplex PCR, and TCRdb kept only the in-frame ones, dropping some. In the table there are 120,000 to 150,000 clones, about nine tenths of which are singletons. The sample here was blood, taken from a patient whose treatment included radiotherapy and nephrectomy. The receptor's source is a woman in her sixties or seventies with renal cell carcinoma. The chain links TRBV28 to TRBJ2-3; D not certain. Here the CDR3 DNA reads TGTGCCAGCAGTCCAGGCACAACGCAGTATTTT. The encoded protein is CASSPGTTQYF.